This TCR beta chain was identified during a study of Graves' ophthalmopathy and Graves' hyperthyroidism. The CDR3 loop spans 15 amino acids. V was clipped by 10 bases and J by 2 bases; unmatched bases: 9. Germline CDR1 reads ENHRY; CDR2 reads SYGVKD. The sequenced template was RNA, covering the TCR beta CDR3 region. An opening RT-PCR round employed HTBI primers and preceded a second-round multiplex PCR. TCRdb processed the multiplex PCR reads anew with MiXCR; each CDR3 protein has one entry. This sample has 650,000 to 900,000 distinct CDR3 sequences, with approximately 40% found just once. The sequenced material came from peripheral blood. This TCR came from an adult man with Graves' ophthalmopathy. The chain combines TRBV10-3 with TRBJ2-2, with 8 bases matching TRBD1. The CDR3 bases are TGTGCCAGCAGATGGACAGGGACCAACACCGGGGAGCTGTTTTTT. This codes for CASRWTGTNTGELFF.